This T cell receptor (beta chain) was captured in a study of shared clonotypes between healthy human individuals (TCRdb year 2020). For the study in its entirety: A couple of women and a few men aged 18 to 49 years were included in the cohort. Leukapheresis yielded between about 0.94 and 9.5 billion PBMCs per donor. To increase sequencing depth and limit assay-specific biases, different laboratories used diverse techniques to prepare libraries and sequence TCR repertoires. Blood TCR repertoires of 5 or 6 healthy adults were deeply sequenced to estimate repertoire size and the extent of clonotype sharing between individuals. Broad study findings and their caveats: Only blood was sampled, and tissue TCR repertoires likely differ from those in blood. The genetic and exposure-history diversity represented was limited by the small number of donors. Pairwise subsampling led to the expectation that sequencing depth would affect the degree of clonotype sharing among donors.

The donors were healthy, HIV-negative adults who had no recently reported acute infections or vaccinations. Only Caucasian adults living in Nashville, Tennessee, USA were represented among the donors. For unsorted samples, roughly 90 million PBMCs were counted, and genomic DNA was extracted using the QIAamp DNA Blood Mini kit. After blood collection by leukapheresis, PBMCs were isolated using Ficoll-Histopaque density gradient centrifugation and then cryopreserved in the vapor phase of liquid nitrogen. Including cysteine and phenylalanine, the CDR3 has 16 amino acids. Of the read, only the CDR3 DNA is kept; its 48 bases are in frame from base 1. Trimming accounts for 0 bases at V and 0 bases at J, while the number of junction bases matched to no gene is 2. CDR1 and CDR2 are read off the germline V gene as SGHTA and FQGNSA. Using the deep immunoSEQ assay, TCR CDR3 regions were amplified from genomic DNA by multiplex PCR. For each cell subset, the extracted genomic DNA was distributed evenly across all wells of several immunoSEQ 96-well plates, and each plate served as one replicate. For unsorted PBMC, approximately 0.3 ug genomic DNA, equal to 25,000 to 35,000 T cell genomes, was loaded into each replicate PCR. Genomic DNA from unsorted PBMC was sequenced over ten immunoSEQ deep assay plates. The purified libraries were quantified using a Qubit 3.0 fluorometer, sized with a Bioanalyzer 2100, and then quantified again using the KAPA Library Quantification kit. A separate single-read 150-cycle Illumina NextSeq 550 flow cell was used to sequence each immunoSEQ 96-well plate. The paper's data handling went like this. The immunoSEQ output contained only junctional sequences without quality scores, so filtering could not match that applied to full-length reads. Sequences were annotated with PyIR, a Python wrapper for IgBLAST v1.9, using IMGT germline references to assign V/J genes and CDR3. Reads were removed for weak V/J assignments (E-value above 1e-6), missing CDR3, stop codons, out-of-frame junctions, or ambiguous translated residues. A V3J clonotype was defined by an identical inferred V gene, J gene, and CDR3 amino acid sequence. To compute the percentage overlap between repertoires, the number of shared unique clonotypes was divided by the size of the smaller repertoire. Three approaches were used to assess repertoire richness: RTK rarefaction, the Chao1 estimator, and Recon v2.1 estimates of unobserved clonotypes. The table comes from immuneACCESS by way of TCRdb, which keeps in-frame sequences with V and J called. Part of the clones is missing from these tables; in studies checked, under half for an unresolved V gene and the rest for unknown reasons. The DNA gave D and trimming, while V, J and clone size come from that table. The sample table lists some 450,000 clones, roughly four fifths of them with a count of one. The ten largest clones add up to around 13% of the sample.

The sample holds many counts of this clone. The antigen this receptor binds is unknown. No qualities accompany the bases; no much larger clone lies one base away. Other nucleotide sequences in the sample specify the same CDR3. The sequenced material came from PBMCs. The chain links TRBV7-2 with TRBJ1-3; 7 nucleotides in the junction match TRBD1. The receptor's source is a woman between 40 and 50 years old in good health. Some clones in this sample may be carry-over from other donors' samples. DNA sequence: TGTGCCAGCAGCTTAGCAGGGGGCTTCTCTGGAAACACCATATATTTT. It codes for CASSLAGGFSGNTIYF.